Detailed here is one TCR beta chain. Trimming left V 0 bases short and J 3 bases short, with 12 bases between. Germline CDR1 reads SGHNT; CDR2 reads YYREEE (reference sequence). CDR3 size: 15 residues. This sample is drawn from a study of blood T cell repertoires in COVID-19. For the study at large: Samples came from the United States, Italy and Spain, spanning acute and convalescent COVID-19. PBMCs, B-cell-depleted T cells, or T cells provided the cDNA or gDNA that made up the material.

The method was immunoSEQ multiplex PCR; TCRdb's version includes in-frame clones alone and lacks a portion of them. The table lists under 130,000 clones, around 89% of them singletons. The receptor's source is an elderly woman with acute or convalescent COVID-19. The chain is built from TRBV5-4 and TRBJ1-1, with D perhaps TRBD1 (6 bases). Sequencing input: peripheral blood. The CDR3 bases are TGTGCCAGCAGCTTGGATAGGGGGTTACACACTGAAGCTTTCTTT. Translated: CASSLDRGLHTEAFF.